The 14 T cell receptor beta chains listed next were all sequenced from one sample in a study of T cell changes during pregnancy in multiple sclerosis. Sequencing used immunoSEQ multiplex PCR; TCRdb keeps in-frame clones, though not all of them. The top ten clones hold around 0.68% of a sample with roughly 50,000 clones, approximately 92% of them seen once. The sample consisted of CD4+ T cells from peripheral blood mononuclear cells, taken in the third trimester of pregnancy. These receptors originate from a female donor with multiple sclerosis, enrolled in a pregnancy study.

The J gene is TRBJ1-1, the V gene TRBV4-2; 7 nucleotides line up with TRBD1. The CDR3 runs 17 residues. Germline V lookup: CDR1 LGHNA, CDR2 YNFKEQ. V lost 0 bases and J lost 3; bases outside the gene matches: 10. CDR3 residues: CASSQEPTGRIDTEAFF. The DNA of the CDR3 is TGTGCCAGCAGCCAAGAACCGACAGGGCGGATCGACACTGAAGCTTTCTTT.

The chain has TRBV28 and TRBJ2-5; 8 bases map to TRBD1. Germline V CDR1 and CDR2: MDHEN, SYDVKM. V lost 6 bases to trimming and J lost 6 bases; unmatched junction nucleotides: 6. The CDR3 extends over 13 amino acids. CDR3 bases: TGTGCCAGCAGGACAGGGGCTGTCAAGACCCAGTACTTC. Its protein product is CASRTGAVKTQYF. The variable domain in full, completed from reference TRBV28 and TRBJ2-5, reads DVKVTQSSRYLVKRTGEKVFLECVQDMDHENMFWYRQDPGLGLRLIYFSYDVKMKEKGDIPEGYSVSREKKERFSLILESASTNQTSMYLCASRTGAVKTQYFGPGTRLLVL.

This chain uses TRBV5-4 with TRBJ2-2; the D is unclear. V dropped 0 bases and J dropped 1 base, with 4 bases sitting between them. This CDR3 spans 14 amino acids. Germline CDR1 is SGHNT and CDR2 is YYREEE (reference sequence). CDR3 DNA sequence: TGTGCCAGCAGCTTGGGGCAGAACACCGGGGAGCTGTTTTTT. Protein product: CASSLGQNTGELFF.

This chain connects TRBV20-1 to TRBJ2-1, with a weak D call TRBD2 (6 bases). Germline V lookup: CDR1 DFQATT, CDR2 SNEGSKA (reference sequence). CDR3 length: 11 amino acids. The ends were cut back, 0 bases at V and 13 bases at J, with 10 bases in the middle. The CDR3 DNA reads as TGCAGTGCTAGAGATCGACTAGTCCAGTTCTTC. This encodes CSARDRLVQFF.

The rearrangement links TRBV7-8 to TRBJ2-1; no reliable D call. The CDR3 runs 14 residues. CDR1 and CDR2 (germline): SGHVS, FQNEAQ. Trimming left V 1 base short and J 7 bases short, with 11 bases between. Here the CDR3 DNA reads TGTGCCAGCAGCTTAGAAGTAGCCAATAATGAGCAGTTCTTC. Its protein is CASSLEVANNEQFF.

V is TRBV28 and J is TRBJ1-1; TRBD1 is a possible D gene (6 bases). CDR1 is MDHEN, CDR2 SYDVKM, per germline. The CDR3 length is 14 residues. The V end lost 2 bases, the J end lost 5 bases, and 12 bases lay between the germline ends. As DNA, the CDR3 is TGTGCCAGCAGTTTACAGGGGCTTAAGACTGAAGCTTTCTTT. As protein: CASSLQGLKTEAFF.

The chain is built from TRBV9 and TRBJ2-7; 12 nucleotides line up with TRBD2. In germline, CDR1 is SGDLS, CDR2 YYNGEE. Trimming took 0 bases from V and 5 from J; bases not matched to a gene: 0. The CDR3 runs to 14 residues. Here the CDR3 DNA reads TGTGCCAGCAGCGTAGGACTAGCGGGAGACGAGCAGTACTTC. This gives the protein CASSVGLAGDEQYF.

On this clone: The identical CDR3 is also encoded by other nucleotide sequences in the sample. The rearrangement uses TRBV6-5 and TRBJ1-1, with 8 bases fitting TRBD1. The CDR3 is made up of 15 amino acids. The V segment lost 6 bases and the J segment 1 base; nucleotides outside the gene matches: 7. Germline loops: CDR1 MNHEY, CDR2 SVGAGI. The CDR3 loop is CASSDLGQGNTEAFF. CDR3 nucleotides: TGTGCCAGCAGCGACCTCGGACAGGGGAACACTGAAGCTTTCTTT.

The chain has TRBV28 and TRBJ2-2; 7 bases line up with TRBD2. Trimming at V came to 3 bases and at J to 5 bases, leaving 9 bases not matched to a gene. The germline V gene encodes CDR1 MDHEN and CDR2 SYDVKM. This CDR3 is built from 16 residues. The CDR3 region is CASSLSAGVHTGELFF. DNA of the CDR3: TGTGCCAGCAGTTTGTCGGCGGGAGTTCATACCGGGGAGCTGTTTTTT.

The chain uses TRBV27 and TRBJ2-7, with D possibly TRBD2 on 5 matching bases. The CDR3 runs 16 residues. The germline V gene encodes CDR1 MNHEY and CDR2 SMNVEV (reference sequence). Trimming removed 2 bases from V and 2 bases from J, with 16 bases in between. DNA for the CDR3: TGTGCCAGCAGTTTAGGGTTCGCGGCGGAGGCCTACGAGCAGTACTTC. Its protein is CASSLGFAAEAYEQYF.

The chain combines TRBV27 with TRBJ2-7; D not certain. This CDR3 contains 16 residues. V was shortened by 2 bases and J by 7 bases, with 21 bases between the two germline ends. Per germline, CDR1 MNHEY and CDR2 SMNVEV (reference sequence). CDR3 sequence (DNA): TGTGCCAGCAGTTTAACCACACCCCCCTCGCCCCAGGAGCAGTACTTC. Protein product: CASSLTTPPSPQEQYF.

V gene TRBV7-5 combines with J gene TRBJ2-5; the table's TRBD2 call for D was not verified on the DNA. TRBV7-5 is shown as a pseudogene. CDR3 length: 14 residues. The CDR3 sequence is CARSRVGLQETQYF. Written as DNA, the CDR3 is TGTGCCAGAAGTCGGGTCGGGTTACAAGAGACCCAGTACTTC.

The V gene is TRBV28, the J gene TRBJ2-1; D might be TRBD2 (5 bases). In germline, CDR1 is MDHEN, CDR2 SYDVKM. V lost 7 bases, J lost 1 base, and 11 bases lay in between. This CDR3 spans 14 amino acids. CDR3 loop: CASNEGGSYNEQFF. The CDR3 region has the DNA TGTGCCAGCAATGAGGGCGGGTCCTACAATGAGCAGTTCTTC.

The chain recombines TRBV5-1 with TRBJ2-1; 8 bases map to TRBD2. The CDR3 loop spans 16 amino acids. Per the germline V gene, CDR1 is SGHRS and CDR2 is YFSETQ. V gave up 4 bases and J gave up 0 bases; unmatched junction bases: 6. CDR3 nucleotide sequence: TGCGCCAGCAGCCTCCTGACTAGCGTCTCCTACAATGAGCAGTTCTTC. It specifies CASSLLTSVSYNEQFF.